A selection of T cell receptor beta chains follows, all from one sample in a study of blood T cell repertoires in COVID-19. Generated by immunoSEQ multiplex PCR, the TCRdb table keeps only in-frame clones and is missing some. The sample records tens of thousands of clones, more than 75% being singletons. The source material was peripheral blood. The source is a human donor in a cohort sampled during active COVID-19. Both conserved end residues are trimmed from each CDR3. D genes are given only for firm matches.

v_gene: TRBV5-4
d_gene: -
j_gene: TRBJ2-3
CDR3aa: ASSSKQVRATDTQY

v_gene: TRBV6-5
d_gene: -
j_gene: TRBJ1-1
CDR3aa: ASSTRTAANTEAF

v_gene: TRBV5-1
d_gene: -
j_gene: TRBJ2-1
CDR3aa: ASSLEQYNEQF

v_gene: TRBV5-4
d_gene: TRBD2
j_gene: TRBJ2-3
CDR3aa: ASSSLAKGSGDTQY

v_gene: TRBV6-6
d_gene: -
j_gene: TRBJ2-7
CDR3aa: ASRRGSDEQY

v_gene: TRBV21-1
d_gene: -
j_gene: TRBJ2-5
CDR3aa: ASSKEAGVVETQY

v_gene: TRBV6-2/TRBV6-3
d_gene: TRBD1
j_gene: TRBJ1-1
CDR3aa: ASSKGQGALNTEAF

v_gene: TRBV19
d_gene: -
j_gene: TRBJ1-1
CDR3aa: ASSISVNTEAF

v_gene: TRBV7-2
d_gene: -
j_gene: TRBJ1-4
CDR3aa: ASSLTATNEKLF

v_gene: TRBV19
d_gene: -
j_gene: TRBJ1-5
CDR3aa: ASSIDQATPNQPQH

v_gene: TRBV6-2/TRBV6-3
d_gene: TRBD2
j_gene: TRBJ2-3
CDR3aa: ASSYGTSGADTQY

v_gene: TRBV27
d_gene: TRBD2
j_gene: TRBJ2-7
CDR3aa: ASSPGRWGWGLAGGFSYEQY

v_gene: TRBV2
d_gene: TRBD1
j_gene: TRBJ1-4
CDR3aa: ASTGGGKEKLF

v_gene: TRBV19
d_gene: -
j_gene: TRBJ1-2
CDR3aa: ASRAGDRNYGYT

v_gene: TRBV4-3
d_gene: -
j_gene: TRBJ1-1
CDR3aa: ASSQETRVEAF

v_gene: TRBV5-1
d_gene: -
j_gene: TRBJ2-7
CDR3aa: ASSLDGVPGEQY

v_gene: TRBV6-6
d_gene: TRBD1
j_gene: TRBJ2-3
CDR3aa: ASSYGTGDTDTQY

v_gene: TRBV21-1
d_gene: -
j_gene: TRBJ1-1
CDR3aa: ASSQEVDAF

v_gene: TRBV6-6
d_gene: -
j_gene: TRBJ1-2
CDR3aa: ASSSTTRQG

v_gene: TRBV6-5
d_gene: -
j_gene: TRBJ1-1
CDR3aa: ASSRGNTEAF

v_gene: TRBV2
d_gene: TRBD1
j_gene: TRBJ2-7
CDR3aa: ASRSGTGSYEQY

v_gene: TRBV7-9
d_gene: -
j_gene: TRBJ1-6
CDR3aa: ASSAGDSNSPLH

v_gene: TRBV20-1
d_gene: -
j_gene: TRBJ2-7
CDR3aa: SASHPGSYEQY

v_gene: TRBV7-2
d_gene: TRBD2
j_gene: TRBJ2-7
CDR3aa: ATAGTSGYEQY

v_gene: TRBV4-1
d_gene: TRBD2
j_gene: TRBJ2-1
CDR3aa: ASSRQPGLASNNEQF

v_gene: TRBV4-1
d_gene: TRBD2
j_gene: TRBJ2-7
CDR3aa: ASSQRPPGLAGSYEQY

v_gene: TRBV11-2
d_gene: -
j_gene: TRBJ1-2
CDR3aa: ASSLGGGFNYGYT

v_gene: TRBV3-1/TRBV3-2
d_gene: -
j_gene: TRBJ1-1
CDR3aa: ASSQIQANTEAF

v_gene: TRBV10-3
d_gene: -
j_gene: TRBJ2-5
CDR3aa: AIRVQGSETQY

v_gene: TRBV6-2/TRBV6-3
d_gene: -
j_gene: TRBJ1-1
CDR3aa: ASSYAGDIPEAF

v_gene: TRBV5-1
d_gene: -
j_gene: TRBJ2-1
CDR3aa: ASSPTGIDEQF

v_gene: TRBV28
d_gene: -
j_gene: TRBJ2-5
CDR3aa: ASSPLSGLQETQY

v_gene: TRBV2
d_gene: TRBD1
j_gene: TRBJ1-5
CDR3aa: AIRKGQDQPQH

v_gene: TRBV6-5
d_gene: TRBD1
j_gene: TRBJ1-6
CDR3aa: ASSYYGTESSPLH

v_gene: TRBV2
d_gene: TRBD2
j_gene: TRBJ2-1
CDR3aa: ASSEFQRGGRVEQF

v_gene: TRBV9
d_gene: TRBD1
j_gene: TRBJ1-4
CDR3aa: ASSVGGQGNEKLF

v_gene: TRBV3-1/TRBV3-2
d_gene: -
j_gene: TRBJ1-5
CDR3aa: ASSQEWPGKFSSNQPQH

v_gene: TRBV11-2
d_gene: TRBD1
j_gene: TRBJ2-7
CDR3aa: ASSSRGPSYEQY

v_gene: TRBV27
d_gene: -
j_gene: TRBJ2-7
CDR3aa: ASSRVGGYVAEQY

v_gene: TRBV4-1
d_gene: -
j_gene: TRBJ1-1
CDR3aa: ASSQEAQVNTEAF

v_gene: TRBV5-1
d_gene: -
j_gene: TRBJ1-2
CDR3aa: ASSSGVNYGYT

v_gene: TRBV7-2
d_gene: TRBD2
j_gene: TRBJ2-1
CDR3aa: ASGIVAGGNNEQF

v_gene: TRBV6-5
d_gene: -
j_gene: TRBJ1-1
CDR3aa: ASRGETEAF

v_gene: TRBV5-5
d_gene: -
j_gene: TRBJ1-2
CDR3aa: ASSLAYSTGYTNGYT

v_gene: TRBV3-1/TRBV3-2
d_gene: TRBD1
j_gene: TRBJ1-2
CDR3aa: ASSQGKGAYYGYT

v_gene: TRBV12-5
d_gene: TRBD1
j_gene: TRBJ2-7
CDR3aa: ASGLRGTGTYEQY

v_gene: TRBV5-1
d_gene: TRBD1
j_gene: TRBJ2-1
CDR3aa: ASSSDRGVGNEQF

v_gene: TRBV6-2/TRBV6-3
d_gene: -
j_gene: TRBJ2-6
CDR3aa: ASSTGSGANVLT

v_gene: TRBV18
d_gene: -
j_gene: TRBJ2-7
CDR3aa: ASSPRGGPTLSYEQY

v_gene: TRBV12-3/TRBV12-4
d_gene: -
j_gene: TRBJ1-3
CDR3aa: AAGVGNTIY

v_gene: TRBV6-6
d_gene: TRBD2
j_gene: TRBJ2-5
CDR3aa: ASSPNDGTSGRETQY

v_gene: TRBV5-1
d_gene: TRBD1
j_gene: TRBJ2-5
CDR3aa: ASSFVGTGGGSQETQY

v_gene: TRBV7-2
d_gene: TRBD1
j_gene: TRBJ2-7
CDR3aa: ASSFTGGKGYEQY

v_gene: TRBV2
d_gene: TRBD1
j_gene: TRBJ1-1
CDR3aa: ASSEVPGQYEAF

v_gene: TRBV4-1
d_gene: -
j_gene: TRBJ1-2
CDR3aa: ASSQDRVNYGYT

v_gene: TRBV5-4
d_gene: TRBD1
j_gene: TRBJ2-1
CDR3aa: ASSSGQGTPYNEQF

v_gene: TRBV7-2
d_gene: -
j_gene: TRBJ1-1
CDR3aa: ASSLGDGQEAF

v_gene: TRBV6-4
d_gene: -
j_gene: TRBJ1-2
CDR3aa: ASSGNGGAQEGYT

v_gene: TRBV30
d_gene: -
j_gene: TRBJ1-1
CDR3aa: AWRGLWATEAF